Shown below are 19 T cell receptor beta chains from a single sample sequenced in a study of blood T cell repertoires in COVID-19. Sequencing used immunoSEQ multiplex PCR; TCRdb keeps in-frame clones, though not all of them. The sample holds roughly 120,000 clones, approximately 80% seen once. The material sequenced was peripheral blood. These TCRs come from an elderly woman with active or convalescent COVID-19.

The chain carries TRBV19 and TRBJ1-2; D may be TRBD1 (5 bases). This CDR3 has 14 amino acids. CDR1 LNHDA and CDR2 SQIVND come from the germline V gene (reference sequence). Deletions cut 3 bases from V and 8 bases from J, with 16 bases between. The CDR3 DNA is TGTGCCAGTAGTATGCCGACAGTGGCCCACGGCTACACCTTC. Protein: CASSMPTVAHGYTF.

The chain recombines TRBV3-1 (or the pseudogene TRBV3-2) with TRBJ1-6; D remains unclear. Deletions cut 0 bases from V and 8 bases from J, with 14 bases between. This CDR3 has 16 residues. Germline assignment: CDR1 LGHDT and CDR2 YNNKEL (reference sequence). The CDR3 region is CASSQEGEGGDSPLHF. CDR3 sequence (DNA): TGTGCCAGCAGCCAAGAGGGAGAGGGAGGTGATTCACCCCTCCACTTT.

This sequence joins TRBV27 and TRBJ2-1; 7 bases align to TRBD2. V was pared by 10 bases and J by 12 bases, with 3 bases of the junction left unmatched. Germline V gives CDR1 MNHEY, CDR2 SMNVEV (reference sequence). The CDR3 loop spans 9 amino acids. In DNA, the CDR3 is TGTGCCACCCGACTAGCGCAGTTCTTC. Residues: CATRLAQFF.

This sequence joins TRBV4-2 and TRBJ2-7; TRBD2 aligns across 11 bases. From germline, CDR1 is LGHNA and CDR2 YNFKEQ. The length of the CDR3 is 15 residues. The trim removed 2 bases at V and 7 bases at J, leaving 7 bases unmatched. The CDR3 DNA sequence: TGTGCCAGCAGCCAACCGGGACTAGCGGCGGGGGAGCAGTACTTC. Its translation: CASSQPGLAAGEQYF.

This clone was seen only once. The chain recombines TRBV28 with TRBJ2-6, with D perhaps TRBD2 (6 bases). Trimming removed 7 bases at V and 4 bases at J, with 14 bases between. Germline loops: CDR1 MDHEN, CDR2 SYDVKM. This CDR3 is 15 amino acids long. This CDR3 reads CASNRRGRGANVLTF. DNA of the CDR3: TGTGCCAGCAACCGGCGGGGCCGCGGGGCCAACGTCCTGACTTTC.

The gene calls are TRBV18 and TRBJ1-1, with TRBD1 identical over 10 bases. Germline CDR1 reads KGHSH; CDR2 reads LQKENI. This CDR3 comprises 16 residues. The J segment lost 4 bases and the V segment lost 5 bases, leaving 10 bases of the junction unmatched. The CDR3 DNA is TGTGCCAGCTCATCCGCGGACAGGGGGATCGGCACTGAAGCTTTCTTT. Amino acids: CASSSADRGIGTEAFF.

The chain combines TRBV9 with TRBJ2-1; 10 bases are shared with TRBD2. The CDR3 runs to 16 residues. The germline V gene has CDR1 SGDLS and CDR2 YYNGEE. V shed 4 bases, J shed 4 bases, and the junction held 8 bases outside the gene matches. The CDR3 region is CASSQTGLAMYNEQFF. The DNA of the CDR3 is TGTGCCAGCAGCCAAACGGGACTAGCGATGTACAATGAGCAGTTCTTC. The whole variable domain, remainder taken from reference TRBV9 and TRBJ2-1, is DSGVTQTPKHLITATGQRVTLRCSPRSGDLSVYWYQQSLDQGLQFLIQYYNGEERAKGNILERFSAQQFPDLHSELNLSSLELGDSALYFCASSQTGLAMYNEQFFGPGTRLTVL.

This sequence joins TRBV10-1 and TRBJ2-3; 10 positions match TRBD1. The ends lost 11 bases at V and 4 bases at J; junction bases unmatched: 6. Germline CDR1 reads WNHNN; CDR2 reads SYGVQD (reference sequence). This CDR3 has 13 residues. The CDR3 bases are TGCGCCTCGTCGGGACAGGGGTCAGATACGCAGTATTTT. It yields the protein CASSGQGSDTQYF.

In DNA, the CDR3 is TGTGCCAGCAGCCCGCGCTCCTACGAGCAGTACTTC. Its protein is CASSPRSYEQYF. The V call is TRBV12-3 or TRBV12-4, the J call TRBJ2-7; D not certain. Trimming removed 6 bases from V and 0 bases from J, with 6 bases in between. This CDR3 has 12 residues.

The chain links TRBV23-1 to TRBJ2-2, with D perhaps TRBD2 (5 bases). TRBV23-1 has ORF status, its function being uncertain. V was clipped by 3 bases and J by 9 bases, with 14 bases between them. The CDR3 totals 14 residues. The chain's CDR3 is CASSHPGTGRELFF. For the CDR3, the DNA is TGCGCCAGCAGTCATCCAGGAACGGGGAGGGAGCTGTTTTTT.

The genes are TRBV9 and TRBJ2-3, with D perhaps TRBD2 (6 bases). The CDR3 spans 16 residues. Looked up from germline, CDR1 is SGDLS and CDR2 is YYNGEE. V lost 3 bases and J 0 bases, leaving 14 bases between the germline ends. DNA for the CDR3: TGTGCCAGCAGCGCGGGGGACGCCTATAGCACAGATACGCAGTATTTT. Translation gives CASSAGDAYSTDTQYF.

Here the CDR3 DNA reads TGCGCCAGCAGCTTGGTTCTCCCCGCGTATAATTCACCCCTCCACTTT. Translated, it gives CASSLVLPAYNSPLHF. The chain links TRBV5-1 to TRBJ1-6, with D unclear. The V gene lost 0 bases and the J gene lost 4 bases, with 11 bases spanning the gap. The CDR3 contains 16 residues. Germline assignment: CDR1 SGHRS and CDR2 YFSETQ.

This chain joins TRBV29-1 and TRBJ1-2; 10 bases map to TRBD1. J gave up 5 bases and V 5 bases, and 8 bases lay outside the gene matches. Germline CDR1 and CDR2: SQVTM and ANQGSEA. The CDR3 has 14 amino acids. The CDR3 protein is CSVRSRDRGYGYTF. CDR3 DNA: TGCAGCGTTCGTTCCCGGGACAGGGGATATGGCTACACCTTC. Supplemented by reference TRBV29-1 and TRBJ1-2, the full variable domain reads SAVISQKPSRDICQRGTSLTIQCQVDSQVTMMFWYRQQPGQSLTLIATANQGSEATYESGFVIDKFPISRPNLTFSTLTVSNMSPEDSSIYLCSVRSRDRGYGYTFGSGTRLTVV.

In nucleotides, the CDR3 is TGTGCCACCAGTGATTTGCCTAGCGGGAGTTTAGAGACCCAGTACTTC. Its translation is CATSDLPSGSLETQYF. The chain links TRBV24-1 to TRBJ2-5, with 10 nucleotides matching TRBD2. Germline V gene lookup returns CDR1 KGHDR and CDR2 SFDVKD. The CDR3 consists of 16 residues. The trim removed 0 bases at V and 4 bases at J, leaving 4 bases unmatched.

The rearrangement joins TRBV27 to TRBJ1-1; 9 nucleotides line up with TRBD1. CDR1 MNHEY and CDR2 SMNVEV come from the germline V gene (reference sequence). There are 15 residues in the CDR3. The junction had 8 bases not matched to a gene; V was cut back by 5 bases and J by 4 bases. This chain's CDR3 is CASSPVQGAGTEAFF. For the CDR3, the DNA is TGTGCCAGCAGTCCCGTACAGGGGGCCGGCACTGAAGCTTTCTTT.

This clone was counted only a few times. The CDR3 is CASRRQGARTEAFF. The CDR3 DNA reads as TGTGCCAGCCGGCGACAGGGGGCGAGGACTGAAGCTTTCTTT. V usage is TRBV5-4 and J usage is TRBJ1-1; TRBD1 matches at 10 bases. CDR3 length equals 14 residues. V shed 7 bases, J shed 5 bases, and the junction held 8 bases outside the gene matches. Germline CDR1 and CDR2: SGHNT and YYREEE (reference sequence).

V and J are TRBV5-1 and TRBJ2-1; possible D gene TRBD2, 7 bases. Trimming cost V 4 bases and J 8 bases, with 19 bases left between them. The CDR3 spans 15 residues. Per germline, CDR1 SGHRS and CDR2 YFSETQ. In nucleotides, the CDR3 is TGCGCCAGCAGCGGGGGGCGGGAGAGGAGAGATGAGCAGTTCTTC. It yields the protein CASSGGRERRDEQFF.

A single count supports this clone. This chain joins TRBV28 and TRBJ1-5; TRBD1 matches 12 bases. Looked up from germline, CDR1 is MDHEN and CDR2 is SYDVKM. Trimming took 6 bases from V and 5 from J; bases not matched to a gene: 11. This CDR3 has 17 amino acids. The CDR3 nucleotides read TGTGCCAGCAGGGGACAGGGGGCCACAAAGTCACATCAGCCCCAGCATTTT. This gives the protein CASRGQGATKSHQPQHF.

The chain is built from TRBV29-1 and TRBJ2-3; D may be TRBD2 (7 bases). The CDR3 runs 14 residues. Germline V CDR1 and CDR2: SQVTM, ANQGSEA. V gave up 5 bases and J gave up 3 bases, with 15 bases separating them. This chain's CDR3 is CSVRRGGNTDTQYF. DNA of the CDR3: TGCAGCGTTCGGAGGGGGGGAAATACAGATACGCAGTATTTT.